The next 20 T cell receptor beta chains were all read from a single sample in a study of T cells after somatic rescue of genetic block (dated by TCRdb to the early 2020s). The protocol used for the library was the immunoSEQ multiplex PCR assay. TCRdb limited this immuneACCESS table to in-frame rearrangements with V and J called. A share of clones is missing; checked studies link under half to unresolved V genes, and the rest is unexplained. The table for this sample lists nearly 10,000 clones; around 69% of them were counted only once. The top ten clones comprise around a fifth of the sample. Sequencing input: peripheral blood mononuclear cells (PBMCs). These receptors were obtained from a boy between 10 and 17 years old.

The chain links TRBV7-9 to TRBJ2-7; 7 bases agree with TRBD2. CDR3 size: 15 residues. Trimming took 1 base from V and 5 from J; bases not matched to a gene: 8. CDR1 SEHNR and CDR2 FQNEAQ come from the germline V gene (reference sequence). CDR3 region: CASSLGWRGKDEQYF. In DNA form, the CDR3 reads TGTGCCAGCAGCTTAGGTTGGCGGGGGAAGGACGAGCAGTACTTC.

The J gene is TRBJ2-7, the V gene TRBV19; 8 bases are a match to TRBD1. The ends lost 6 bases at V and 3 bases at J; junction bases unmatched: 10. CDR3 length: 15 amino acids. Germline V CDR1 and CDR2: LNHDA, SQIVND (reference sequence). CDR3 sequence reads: CASSPGTGRGYEQYF. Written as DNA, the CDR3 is TGTGCCAGTAGCCCCGGGACAGGAAGGGGCTACGAGCAGTACTTC.

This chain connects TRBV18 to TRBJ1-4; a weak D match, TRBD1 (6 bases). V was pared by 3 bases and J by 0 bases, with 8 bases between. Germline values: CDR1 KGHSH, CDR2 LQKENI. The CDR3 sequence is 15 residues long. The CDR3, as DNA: TGTGCCAGCTCACCTAACAGGGCAACTAATGAAAAACTGTTTTTT. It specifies CASSPNRATNEKLFF.

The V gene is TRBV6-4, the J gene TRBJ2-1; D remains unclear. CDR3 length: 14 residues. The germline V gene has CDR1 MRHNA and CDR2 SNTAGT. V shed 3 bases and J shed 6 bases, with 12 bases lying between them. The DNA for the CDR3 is TGTGCCAGCAGTGAGGTGGGTCAGAGCAATGAGCAGTTCTTC. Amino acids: CASSEVGQSNEQFF.

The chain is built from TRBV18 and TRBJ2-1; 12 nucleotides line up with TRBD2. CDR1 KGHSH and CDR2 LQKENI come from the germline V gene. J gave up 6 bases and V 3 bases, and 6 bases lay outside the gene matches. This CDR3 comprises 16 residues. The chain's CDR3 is CASSPVRLAGVNEQFF. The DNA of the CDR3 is TGTGCCAGCTCACCCGTAAGACTAGCGGGAGTCAATGAGCAGTTCTTC. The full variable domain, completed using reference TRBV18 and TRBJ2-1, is NAGVMQNPRHLVRRRGQEARLRCSPMKGHSHVYWYRQLPEEGLKFMVYLQKENIIDESGMPKERFSAEFPKEGPSILRIQQVVRGDSAAYFCASSPVRLAGVNEQFFGPGTRLTVL.

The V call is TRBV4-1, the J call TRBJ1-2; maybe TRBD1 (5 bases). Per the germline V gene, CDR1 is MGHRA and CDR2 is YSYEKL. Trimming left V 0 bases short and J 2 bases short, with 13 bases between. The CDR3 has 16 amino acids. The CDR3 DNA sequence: TGCGCCAGCAGCCAAGAGGTACAGGCACCAAACTATGGCTACACCTTC. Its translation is CASSQEVQAPNYGYTF.

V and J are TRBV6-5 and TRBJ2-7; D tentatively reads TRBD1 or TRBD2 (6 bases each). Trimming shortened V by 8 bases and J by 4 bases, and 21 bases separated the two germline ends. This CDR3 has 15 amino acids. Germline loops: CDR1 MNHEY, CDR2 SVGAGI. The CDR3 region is CASRSGWGAWYEQYF. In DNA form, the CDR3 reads TGTGCCAGCCGGAGCGGGTGGGGGGCATGGTACGAGCAGTACTTC.

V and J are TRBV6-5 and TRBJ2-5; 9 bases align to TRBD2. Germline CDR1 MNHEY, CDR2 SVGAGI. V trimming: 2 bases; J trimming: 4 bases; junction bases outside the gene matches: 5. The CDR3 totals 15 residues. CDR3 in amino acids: CASSYVAGGRETQYF. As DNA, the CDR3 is TGTGCCAGCAGTTACGTGGCGGGGGGGCGAGAGACCCAGTACTTC.

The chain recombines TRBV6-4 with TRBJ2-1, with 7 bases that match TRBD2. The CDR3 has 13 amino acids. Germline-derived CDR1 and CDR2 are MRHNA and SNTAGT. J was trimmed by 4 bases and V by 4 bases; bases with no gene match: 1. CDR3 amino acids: CASSGEGYNEQFF. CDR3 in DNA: TGTGCCAGCAGTGGGGAGGGATACAATGAGCAGTTCTTC.

The CDR3 DNA sequence: TGCGCCAGCAGCGATTTCTCGACAGGGACCCCCTACGAGCAGTACTTC. This codes for CASSDFSTGTPYEQYF. The rearrangement links TRBV10-1 to TRBJ2-7; 7 bases match TRBD1. Per germline, CDR1 WNHNN and CDR2 SYGVQD (reference sequence). The CDR3 totals 16 residues. J gave up 2 bases and V 6 bases, and 13 bases lay outside the gene matches.

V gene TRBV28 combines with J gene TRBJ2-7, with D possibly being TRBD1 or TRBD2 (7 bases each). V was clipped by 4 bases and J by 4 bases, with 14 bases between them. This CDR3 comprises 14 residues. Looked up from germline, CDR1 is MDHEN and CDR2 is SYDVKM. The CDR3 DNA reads TGTGCCAGCAGTTACAGGGGAGGGATTTACGAGCAGTACTTC. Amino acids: CASSYRGGIYEQYF.

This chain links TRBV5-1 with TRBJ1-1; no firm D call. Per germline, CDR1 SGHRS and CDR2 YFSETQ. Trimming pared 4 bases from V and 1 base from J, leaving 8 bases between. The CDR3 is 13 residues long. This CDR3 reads CASSIPGNTEAFF. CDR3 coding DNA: TGCGCCAGCAGCATACCCGGGAACACTGAAGCTTTCTTT.

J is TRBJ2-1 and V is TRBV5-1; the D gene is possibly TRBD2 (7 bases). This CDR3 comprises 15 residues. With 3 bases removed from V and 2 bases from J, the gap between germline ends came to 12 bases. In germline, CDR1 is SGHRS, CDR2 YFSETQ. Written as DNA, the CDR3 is TGCGCCAGCAGCTGGGGGGGCGGGACCTACAATGAGCAGTTCTTC. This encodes CASSWGGGTYNEQFF.

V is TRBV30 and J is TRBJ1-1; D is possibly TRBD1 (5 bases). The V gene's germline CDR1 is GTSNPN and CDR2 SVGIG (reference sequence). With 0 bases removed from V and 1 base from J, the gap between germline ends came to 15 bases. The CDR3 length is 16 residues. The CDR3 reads CAWSVEGAWRNTEAFF. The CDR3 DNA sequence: TGTGCCTGGAGTGTAGAAGGGGCTTGGAGGAACACTGAAGCTTTCTTT.

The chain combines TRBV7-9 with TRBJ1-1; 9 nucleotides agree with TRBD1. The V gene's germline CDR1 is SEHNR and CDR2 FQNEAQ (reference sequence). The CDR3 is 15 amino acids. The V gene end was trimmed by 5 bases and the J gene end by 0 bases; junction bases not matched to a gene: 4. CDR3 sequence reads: CASSHGQGMNTEAFF. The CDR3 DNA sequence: TGTGCCAGCAGCCACGGACAGGGGATGAACACTGAAGCTTTCTTT. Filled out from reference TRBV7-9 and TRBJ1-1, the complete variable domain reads DTGVSQNPRHKITKRGQNVTFRCDPISEHNRLYWYRQTLGQGPEFLTYFQNEAQLEKSRLLSDRFSAERPKGSFSTLEIQRTEQGDSAMYLCASSHGQGMNTEAFFGQGTRLTVV.

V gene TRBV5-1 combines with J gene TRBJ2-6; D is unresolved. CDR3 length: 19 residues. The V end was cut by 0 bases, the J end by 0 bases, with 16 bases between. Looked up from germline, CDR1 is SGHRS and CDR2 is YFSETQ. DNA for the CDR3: TGCGCCAGCAGCTTGGATCTGGGCACCTATTTCTCTGGGGCCAACGTCCTGACTTTC. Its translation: CASSLDLGTYFSGANVLTF.

The CDR3 spells CASSADFEGYNSPLHF. Here the CDR3 DNA reads TGTGCCAGCAGCGCTGACTTTGAAGGGTATAATTCACCCCTCCACTTT. The chain combines TRBV9 with TRBJ1-6, with unresolved D. From germline, CDR1 is SGDLS and CDR2 YYNGEE. The CDR3 runs to 16 residues. The V gene lost 3 bases and the J gene lost 4 bases, with 14 bases spanning the gap.

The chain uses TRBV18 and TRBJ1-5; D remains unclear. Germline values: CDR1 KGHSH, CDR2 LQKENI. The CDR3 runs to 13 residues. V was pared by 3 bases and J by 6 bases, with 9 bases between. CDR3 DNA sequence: TGTGCCAGCTCACCCTCCGGATTTCAGCCCCAGCATTTT. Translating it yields CASSPSGFQPQHF.

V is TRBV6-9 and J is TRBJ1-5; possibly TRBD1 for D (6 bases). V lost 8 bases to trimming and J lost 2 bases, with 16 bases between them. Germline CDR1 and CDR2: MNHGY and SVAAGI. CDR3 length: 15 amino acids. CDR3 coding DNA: TGTGCCAGCTCCCAGCCACAGGGAGGCAATCAGCCCCAGCATTTT. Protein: CASSQPQGGNQPQHF.

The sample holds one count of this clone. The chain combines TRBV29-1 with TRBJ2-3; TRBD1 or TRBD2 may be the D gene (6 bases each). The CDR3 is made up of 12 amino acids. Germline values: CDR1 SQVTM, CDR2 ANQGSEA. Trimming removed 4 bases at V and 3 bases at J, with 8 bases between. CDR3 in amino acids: CSVGGATDTQYF. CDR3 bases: TGCAGCGTTGGGGGGGCGACAGATACGCAGTATTTT.